This TCR beta chain emerged from a study of cytomegalovirus exposure and HLA in healthy donors. The study's findings and limits: For most TCR sequences rarity was the rule, although some public TCRs occurred in many donors.

The assay was immunoSEQ multiplex PCR, and TCRdb's table has in-frame clones only and misses some. Of approximately 120,000 clones in the sample, almost 90% were seen once. As for this clone: What it binds is unknown.

Trimming cost V 0 bases and J 7 bases, with 11 bases left between them. CDR1 is SGDLS, CDR2 YYNGEE, per germline. This CDR3 has 13 amino acids. The sequenced sample consisted of PBMCs. The chain has TRBV9 and TRBJ2-7, with D perhaps matching TRBD1 (5 bases). The TCR comes from a woman under 30 in good health and CMV-seronegative. CDR3: CASSVAAGREQYF. CDR3 nucleotide sequence: TGTGCCAGCAGCGTAGCGGCAGGGCGTGAGCAGTACTTC.